The sequence of this T cell receptor beta chain was determined in a study of blood T cell repertoires in COVID-19 (dated by TCRdb to 2020 to 2021). Study-level background: Samples from collaborators originated in the United States, Italy and Spain and spanned both the acute and convalescent phases of COVID-19. The material from the prospective study consisted of cDNA or gDNA derived from T cells, B-cell-depleted T cells, or PBMCs. A de-identified subject ID, COVID-19 status, age in years and sex were almost always included in the sample metadata. Deeply sampled blood TCRbeta repertoires from subjects exposed to, actively infected with, or recovered from COVID-19 were included in the dataset. Samples came from the ongoing ImmuneRACE study (first 160 participants) plus 1,254 subjects from 6 global collaborators. The repertoires were made available in a free public database intended to serve as a resource for research on the immune response to SARS-CoV-2. Where HLA class I and class II types were available, the types were taken from metadata supplied by the sample provider, not from assay-based typing.

Results the study describes overall, beyond this receptor: The amount of clinical and demographic metadata varied by source and participant and was provided uncurated.

TCRbeta CDR3 regions were amplified from genomic DNA using the immunoSEQ Assay, a bias-controlled multiplex PCR. In the paper's pipeline: Nucleated cell counts per sample were estimated from amplification of reference gene primers within the assay. To quantify the absolute abundance of each unique TCRbeta CDR3 rearrangement, sequence reads were collapsed and filtered. For each sample, productive Simpson clonality was calculated as the square root of Simpson's diversity index over productive rearrangements. The table comes from immuneACCESS by way of TCRdb, which keeps in-frame sequences with V and J called. Part of the clones is missing from these tables; in studies checked, under half for an unresolved V gene and the rest for unknown reasons. V and J calls and clone size are as listed in that table; D and trimming were resolved from the DNA. A total of approximately 58,000 clones appear in this sample, approximately 90% of them only once. Together, the top ten hold 3.1% of the sample.

Remarks on this clone: Its antigen is not yet known. No quality values exist for individual bases; no much larger clone is one base distant.

Trimming leaves V shorter by 1 base and J shorter by 5 bases, with the junction holding 6 bases beyond the gene matches. The CDR3 covers 16 residues, taking in both the cysteine and the phenylalanine. Just the 48-base CDR3 DNA is kept, in frame starting at base 1. The germline V gene specifies LGHNA as CDR1 and YSLEER as CDR2. Each collaborating institution followed its own protocols to collect whole blood in K2EDTA tubes. Collaborator samples were shipped for TCRbeta analysis as frozen whole blood, isolated PBMCs, or DNA extracted from either sample type. This sequence originates from a human donor in a cohort sampled during active COVID-19. The material sequenced was peripheral blood. This chain joins TRBV4-3 to TRBJ2-3; the central 10 bases match TRBD1. The sequence in DNA is TGCGCCAGCAGCCAAGTCTTGACAGGGGGCGGAGATACGCAGTATTTT. The encoded protein is CASSQVLTGGGDTQYF.